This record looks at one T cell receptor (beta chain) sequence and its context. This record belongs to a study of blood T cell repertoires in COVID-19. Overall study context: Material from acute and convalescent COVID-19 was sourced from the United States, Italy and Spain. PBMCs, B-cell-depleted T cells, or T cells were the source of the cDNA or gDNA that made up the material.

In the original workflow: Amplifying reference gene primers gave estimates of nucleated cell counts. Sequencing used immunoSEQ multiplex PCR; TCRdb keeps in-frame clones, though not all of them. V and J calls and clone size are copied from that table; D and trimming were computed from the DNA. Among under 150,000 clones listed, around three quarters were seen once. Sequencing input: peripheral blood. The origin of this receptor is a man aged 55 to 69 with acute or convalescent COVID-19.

The DNA for the CDR3 is TGTGCCAGCAGCTTTAACAGGGGCGACGAGCAGTACTTC. It is translated as CASSFNRGDEQYF. The rearrangement joins TRBV5-6 to TRBJ2-7; 7 bases agree with TRBD1. The V and J ends lost 2 bases and 5 bases, in that order; junction bases with no gene match: 4. The germline CDR1 and CDR2 sequences are SGHDT and YYEEEE. The CDR3 contains 13 residues.